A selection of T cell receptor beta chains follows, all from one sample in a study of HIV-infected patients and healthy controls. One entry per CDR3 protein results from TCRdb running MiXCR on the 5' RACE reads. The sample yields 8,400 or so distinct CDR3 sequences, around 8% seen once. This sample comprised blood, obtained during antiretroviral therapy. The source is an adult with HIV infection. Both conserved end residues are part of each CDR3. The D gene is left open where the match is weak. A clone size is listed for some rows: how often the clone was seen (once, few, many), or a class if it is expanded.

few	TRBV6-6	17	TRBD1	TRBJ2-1	CASSYTGQGALPYEQFF	TGTGCCAGCAGTTACACTGGCCAGGGGGCTCTCCCCTATGAGCAGTTCTTC
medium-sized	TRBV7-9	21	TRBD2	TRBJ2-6	CASSLFQTSGAPGSGANVLTF	TGTGCCAGCAGCTTATTCCAGACTAGCGGGGCGCCCGGCTCTGGGGCCAACGTCCTGACTTTC
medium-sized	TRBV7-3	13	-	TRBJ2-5	CASSLARLETQYF	TGTGCCAGCAGCTTAGCACGATTAGAGACCCAGTACTTC
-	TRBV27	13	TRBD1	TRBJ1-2	CASKNRGDYGYTF	TGTGCCAGCAAAAACAGGGGCGACTATGGCTACACCTTC
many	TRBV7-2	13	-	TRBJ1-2	CASSLTGSPGYTF	TGTGCCAGCAGCTTGACAGGTTCCCCTGGCTACACCTTC
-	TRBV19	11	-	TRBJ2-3	CASSITDTQYF	TGTGCCAGTAGTATTACAGATACGCAGTATTTT
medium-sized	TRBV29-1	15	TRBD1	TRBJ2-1	CSVEIYGQGYNEQFF	TGCAGCGTTGAGATTTACGGACAGGGATACAATGAGCAGTTCTTC
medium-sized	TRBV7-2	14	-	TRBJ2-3	CASSLLLGADTQYF	TGTGCCAGCAGCTTATTACTGGGAGCAGATACGCAGTATTTT
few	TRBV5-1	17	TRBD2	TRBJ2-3	CASSPGTSGGKTDTQYF	TGCGCCAGCAGCCCCGGGACTAGCGGGGGGAAAACAGATACGCAGTATTTT
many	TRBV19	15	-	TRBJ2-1	CASSAALARHNEQFF	TGTGCCAGTAGTGCCGCGCTAGCGCGACACAATGAGCAGTTCTTC
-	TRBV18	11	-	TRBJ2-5	CASSSQGTQYF	TGTGCCAGCTCATCTCAGGGGACCCAGTACTTC
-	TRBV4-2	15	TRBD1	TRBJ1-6	CASSHGQVYNSPLHF	TGTGCCAGCAGCCACGGACAGGTTTATAATTCACCCCTCCACTTT
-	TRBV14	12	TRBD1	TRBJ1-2	CASRVGGRGYTF	TGTGCCAGCAGGGTAGGGGGCCGCGGCTACACCTTC
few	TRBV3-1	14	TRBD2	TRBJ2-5	CASRISGRQETQYF	TGTGCCAGCAGGATTAGCGGGAGACAAGAGACCCAGTACTTC
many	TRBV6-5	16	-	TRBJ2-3	CASRRSGGRQTDTQYF	TGTGCCAGCAGACGCTCGGGTGGGAGACAGACAGATACGCAGTATTTT
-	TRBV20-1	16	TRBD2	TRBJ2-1	CSVPPGLAGSYNEQFF	TGCAGTGTACCTCCGGGACTAGCGGGCTCCTACAATGAGCAGTTCTTC
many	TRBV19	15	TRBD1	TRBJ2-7	CASSSAGTGSYEQYF	TGTGCCAGTAGTAGCGCCGGGACAGGGAGCTACGAGCAGTACTTC
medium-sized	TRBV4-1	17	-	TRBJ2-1	CASSQDRGAPSYNEQFF	TGCGCCAGCAGCCAAGATCGGGGAGCCCCCTCCTACAATGAGCAGTTCTTC
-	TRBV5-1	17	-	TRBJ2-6	CASSIDTLGAGANVLTF	TGCGCCAGCAGCATCGACACACTCGGCGCTGGGGCCAACGTCCTGACTTTC
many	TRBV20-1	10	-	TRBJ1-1	CSAGIAEAFF	TGCAGTGCTGGAATCGCTGAAGCTTTCTTT
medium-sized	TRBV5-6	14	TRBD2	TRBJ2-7	CASSLVSGSYEQYF	TGTGCCAGCAGCTTGGTTAGCGGGAGTTACGAGCAGTACTTC
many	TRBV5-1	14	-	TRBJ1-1	CASSHGGENTEAFF	TGCGCCAGCAGTCACGGGGGCGAGAACACTGAAGCTTTCTTT
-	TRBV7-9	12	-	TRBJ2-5	CASTPRQETQYF	TGTGCCAGCACCCCGCGGCAAGAGACCCAGTACTTC